This TCR beta chain was profiled in a study of blood T cell repertoires in COVID-19. With V trimmed by 6 bases and J by 3 bases, 7 bases remained unmatched. Germline loops: CDR1 MNHEY, CDR2 SVGAGI. The CDR3 spans 15 residues. Original processing notes: Amplification of reference gene primers was used by the study to estimate nucleated cell counts. Clones were read by immunoSEQ multiplex PCR, and TCRdb kept only the in-frame ones, dropping some. V and J calls and clone size are as listed in that table; D and trimming were resolved from the DNA. The sample records 300,000 or so clones, about nine tenths being singletons.

The origin of this receptor is a woman aged 25 to 39 with COVID-19, enrolled during active disease. V is TRBV6-5 and J is TRBJ2-1; 8 bases agree with TRBD2. The source material was peripheral blood. CDR3: CASSPAGDHYNEQFF. The CDR3 nucleotides are TGTGCCAGCAGCCCAGCGGGAGACCACTACAATGAGCAGTTCTTC.